The 18 T cell receptor beta chains below all came from one sample that was sequenced in a study of T cell changes during pregnancy in multiple sclerosis. This table comes from immunoSEQ multiplex PCR, and its TCRdb copy is limited to in-frame clones, with some not included. The sample holds about 60,000 clones, about 90% seen once. Sequenced material: peripheral blood, taken in the second trimester of pregnancy. These receptors were collected from a female donor in good health, enrolled as a control in a pregnancy study.

The CDR3 nucleotides are TGCGCCAGCAGTATCCCCTTATATGGCTACACCTTC. This encodes CASSIPLYGYTF. This chain uses TRBV23-1 with TRBJ1-2; D call uncertain. TRBV23-1 is an ORF for which the function is uncertain. Trimming pared 5 bases from V and 5 bases from J, leaving 9 bases between. The CDR3 runs 12 residues.

V gene TRBV10-2 combines with J gene TRBJ2-5, with a possible D match to TRBD2 (6 bases). The J call may be mistaken, given a closer DNA end match to TRBJ2-7. This CDR3 comprises 12 residues. Germline-derived CDR1 and CDR2 are WSHSY and SAAADI. CDR3 sequence reads: CASSESEGEQYF. In nucleotides, the CDR3 is TGCGCCAGCAGTGAGTCGGAGGGCGAGCAGTACTTC.

This clone was seen only a few times. The chain has TRBV30 and TRBJ1-5, with D perhaps matching TRBD1 (6 bases). V lost 0 bases to trimming and J lost 7 bases, with 10 bases between them. CDR3 size: 13 residues. From germline, CDR1 is GTSNPN and CDR2 SVGIG (reference sequence). The CDR3 is CAWSVQGPQPQHF. CDR3 in DNA: TGTGCCTGGAGTGTACAGGGACCCCAGCCCCAGCATTTT.

In DNA form, the CDR3 reads TGTGCCAGCAGTCCAGGGCTTGAAAAACTGTTTTTT. As protein: CASSPGLEKLFF. J is TRBJ1-4 and V is TRBV2, with a possible D match to TRBD1 (5 bases). Germline V gene lookup returns CDR1 SNHLY and CDR2 FYNNEI. The CDR3 length is 12 residues. Trimming pared 5 bases from V and 7 bases from J, leaving 8 bases between.

The chain combines TRBV15 with TRBJ1-5; TRBD1 is a possible D gene (5 bases). There are 15 residues in the CDR3. CDR1 and CDR2 from the germline V gene are LNHNV and YYDKDF (reference sequence). Between the trimmed V and J ends, which lost 6 bases and 0 bases, there was a span of 12 bases. The CDR3 nucleotides read TGTGCCACCAGAGATGGGGCCTATAGCAATCAGCCCCAGCATTTT. It specifies CATRDGAYSNQPQHF.

The gene calls are TRBV5-1 and TRBJ2-1; TRBD2 agrees at 8 bases. V shed 4 bases, J shed 8 bases, and the junction held 5 bases outside the gene matches. Germline assignment: CDR1 SGHRS and CDR2 YFSETQ. The CDR3 length is 13 residues. The CDR3 nucleotides read TGCGCCAGCAGCCTGGGACTAGTGGATGAGCAGTTCTTC. Translated, it gives CASSLGLVDEQFF.

The chain employs TRBV6-1 and TRBJ1-5, with a weak D call TRBD1 (6 bases). The CDR3 totals 13 residues. Germline V gives CDR1 MNHNS, CDR2 SASEGT. The ends were cut back, 4 bases at V and 7 bases at J, with 11 bases in the middle. The DNA for the CDR3 is TGTGCCAGCAGTGTCAGGGGAGACCAGCCCCAGCATTTT. This translates into CASSVRGDQPQHF.

This sequence joins TRBV7-9 and TRBJ2-5; TRBD2 is a possible D gene (6 bases). The V end lost 6 bases, the J end lost 4 bases, and 18 bases lay between the germline ends. CDR1 is SEHNR and CDR2 is FQNEAQ in the germline V gene (reference sequence). The CDR3 is made up of 15 amino acids. The CDR3 sequence: CASSPPLARGETQYF. In DNA form, the CDR3 reads TGTGCCAGCAGTCCCCCCCTAGCGAGGGGAGAGACCCAGTACTTC.

The genes are TRBV6-1 and TRBJ2-1; the D gene is possibly TRBD2 (6 bases). V was shortened by 3 bases and J by 6 bases, with 18 bases between the two germline ends. CDR3 length: 16 amino acids. In germline, CDR1 is MNHNS, CDR2 SASEGT. CDR3 DNA sequence: TGTGCCAGCAGTGATTATGGGGGGTCCTGGCTCAATGAGCAGTTCTTC. It translates to CASSDYGGSWLNEQFF.

The chain couples TRBV7-2 to TRBJ2-1, with 7 bases fitting TRBD2. CDR3 length equals 17 residues. In germline, CDR1 is SGHTA, CDR2 FQGNSA. V gave up 5 bases and J gave up 10 bases; unmatched junction bases: 20. The CDR3 spells CASSPRELWGRVREQFF. CDR3 bases: TGTGCCAGCAGCCCGCGGGAGTTGTGGGGGAGGGTAAGGGAGCAGTTCTTC.

This clone was seen once. The rearrangement links TRBV12-1 to TRBJ2-1; TRBD2 is taken as the D call from the table, unchecked against the DNA. TRBV12-1 is a pseudogene locus. This CDR3 has 15 residues. CDR3 residues: CASSTTSGGGNEQFF. DNA for the CDR3: TGTGCCAGCAGCACGACTAGCGGGGGGGGCAATGAGCAGTTCTTC.

The chain uses TRBV7-9 and TRBJ1-1; D is unresolved. The V end was cut by 1 base, the J end by 8 bases, with 14 bases between. CDR3 length: 14 residues. Germline V lookup: CDR1 SEHNR, CDR2 FQNEAQ (reference sequence). This CDR3 is CASSLVAGAGEAFF. In DNA, the CDR3 is TGTGCCAGCAGCTTAGTTGCAGGCGCCGGCGAAGCTTTCTTT.

The chain employs TRBV27 and TRBJ1-1; no clear D gene. With 2 bases removed from V and 3 bases from J, the gap between germline ends came to 10 bases. There are 14 residues in the CDR3. Germline-derived CDR1 and CDR2 are MNHEY and SMNVEV (reference sequence). CDR3 sequence reads: CASSLEGRYTEAFF. The CDR3, as DNA: TGTGCCAGCAGTTTAGAGGGAAGGTACACTGAAGCTTTCTTT.

This clone occurred a few times. The chain links TRBV7-3 to TRBJ2-1; 9 bases align to TRBD2. The CDR3 spans 16 residues. V lost 1 base and J lost 8; bases outside the gene matches: 9. CDR1 and CDR2 from the germline V gene are SGHTA and FQGTGA. The CDR3 here is CASSLIPGTSFDEQFF. The CDR3, as DNA: TGTGCCAGCAGCTTAATTCCAGGGACTAGCTTCGATGAGCAGTTCTTC.

This clone was seen only once. This chain uses TRBV4-1 with TRBJ2-7; no definite D call. V was shortened by 1 base and J by 3 bases, with 7 bases between the two germline ends. The CDR3 length is 13 residues. The germline V gene has CDR1 MGHRA and CDR2 YSYEKL. As DNA, the CDR3 is TGCGCCAGCAGCCAAGCTAACGGCTACGAGCAGTACTTC. It is translated as CASSQANGYEQYF.

The genes are TRBV30 and TRBJ2-7; 8 positions agree with TRBD2. The CDR3 extends over 15 amino acids. The J segment lost 0 bases and the V segment lost 5 bases, leaving 9 bases of the junction unmatched. The germline V gene has CDR1 GTSNPN and CDR2 SVGIG (reference sequence). Written as DNA, the CDR3 is TGTGCCTGGTCCACCAGACTAGCGAGCTCCTACGAGCAGTACTTC. Translated, it gives CAWSTRLASSYEQYF.

Comment on this clone: Sequence at one end of the junction differs from germline and may be a read error. The V gene is TRBV7-7, the J gene TRBJ2-2, with D possibly matching TRBD1 (6 bases). CDR1 is SSHAT, CDR2 FNYEAQ, per germline (reference sequence). The CDR3 extends over 13 amino acids. Here the CDR3 DNA reads TGTGCTAGCAGCGTAGGACAGCCCGGGGAGCTGTTTTTT. This gives the protein CASSVGQPGELFF.

This chain joins TRBV6-1 and TRBJ1-1; 7 bases are shared with TRBD1. The CDR3 sequence is 14 residues long. CDR1 and CDR2 (germline): MNHNS, SASEGT. V was clipped by 6 bases and J by 1 base; unmatched bases: 5. The CDR3 protein is CASSAGGPNTEAFF. The CDR3 DNA reads as TGTGCCAGCAGCGCAGGGGGACCGAACACTGAAGCTTTCTTT.